Listed below are T cell receptor beta chains from one sample, sequenced in a study of identical twins. TCRdb recomputed calls from the 5' RACE reads with MiXCR, one row per CDR3 protein. The sample records approximately 1.8 million distinct CDR3 sequences, 25% to 35% being singletons. Sequencing was done on a sample of cord blood. All receptors derive from a newborn girl in good health. Both conserved end residues are part of each CDR3. D genes are given only for firm matches. Size is omitted from some rows. Given values are once, few, many or a class for expanded clones.

cdr3_length d_call j_call v_call clone_size cdr3_nt cdr3_aa
15 TRBD1 TRBJ1-4 TRBV20-1 . TGCAGTGCTACACCACCGACAGGGGAGGGTGAAAAACTGTTTTTT CSATPPTGEGEKLFF
12 TRBD1 TRBJ2-7 TRBV9 few TGTGCCAGCAGCGTAGGGACAGGCGAGCAGTACTTC CASSVGTGEQYF
16 TRBD2 TRBJ2-2 TRBV20-1 . TGCAGTGCGCCCCAGGGAGGGACTAGCTATTCCGGGGAGCTGTTTTTT CSAPQGGTSYSGELFF
14 . TRBJ2-1 TRBV20-1 few TGCAGTGCTAGAGGAGGCGGGACTCACAATGAGCAGTTCTTC CSARGGGTHNEQFF
16 . TRBJ1-4 TRBV2 few TGTGCCAGCAGTAGAAAGAGGGACTCAACTAATGAAAAACTGTTTTTT CASSRKRDSTNEKLFF
17 TRBD2 TRBJ2-5 TRBV20-1 . TGCGGTGCTAGGGGGCAGGGTTATAGCGGGAGAAGAGGTGAGCAGTACTTC CGARGQGYSGRRGEQYF
14 . TRBJ2-1 TRBV5-6 . TGTGCCAGCAGCTTGTCCAGGGTGAGCAATGAGCAGTTCTTC CASSLSRVSNEQFF
12 . TRBJ1-4 TRBV20-1 few TGCAGTGCTAGAGGACCTGGGGAAAAACTGTTTTTT CSARGPGEKLFF
16 TRBD2 TRBJ2-3 TRBV7-9 few TGTGCCAGCAGCTTAGCGGTCGGCGGGAGAAAAGATACGCAGTATTTT CASSLAVGGRKDTQYF
16 . TRBJ2-5 TRBV7-9 few TGTGCCAGCAGCTTAGACTACCAAGGAGTCAGAGAGACCCAGTACTTC CASSLDYQGVRETQYF
16 . TRBJ1-4 TRBV28 . TGTGCCAGCAGCCCCTCCGCGGGGGCGGGGAATGAAAAACTGTTTTTT CASSPSAGAGNEKLFF
13 . TRBJ2-1 TRBV24-1 few TGTGCCACCTCTGGGGCGGGGCGCAATGAGCAGTTCTTC CATSGAGRNEQFF
17 TRBD2 TRBJ2-7 TRBV6-2/TRBV6-3 . TGTGCCAGCAGAACCGGGACTAGATTTTTCGGGCTCAATGAGCAGTACTTC CASRTGTRFFGLNEQYF
16 . TRBJ1-6 TRBV5-1 . TGCGCCAGCAGCTTCAGCGCTAGGGCCTCTAATTCACCCCTCCACTTT CASSFSARASNSPLHF
17 TRBD2 TRBJ2-3 TRBV28 many TGTGCCAGCAGTTTATTCGCGGGGGGATCTAGCACAGATACGCAGTATTTT CASSLFAGGSSTDTQYF
12 . TRBJ2-1 TRBV6-6 few TGTGCCAGCAGTTACCACAGGGGAGGGCAGTTCTTC CASSYHRGGQFF
15 . TRBJ2-7 TRBV6-2/TRBV6-3 . TGTGCCACCATTACGTCTGGACTCCGGATCTACGAGCAGTACTTC CATITSGLRIYEQYF
12 . TRBJ2-1 TRBV12-5 . TGTGCTAGTGGTTTGCCGGGGGCCGAGCAGTTCTTC CASGLPGAEQFF
15 . TRBJ2-7 TRBV5-1 . TGCGCCAGCAGCTTAAAACAGGGAAGTGTCTACGAGCAGTACTTC CASSLKQGSVYEQYF
16 . TRBJ2-3 TRBV7-2 . TGTGCCAGCAGCTTGGCACGGGGGGCGGGCACAGATACGCAGTATTTT CASSLARGAGTDTQYF
14 . TRBJ2-1 TRBV20-1 many TGCAGTGCTAGAGGTCTTGAGTATCGCAATGAGCAGTTCTTC CSARGLEYRNEQFF
13 . TRBJ1-5 TRBV29-1 many TGCAGCGTTGATACAGGGTACAATCAGCCCCAGCATTTT CSVDTGYNQPQHF
13 . TRBJ2-1 TRBV7-9 . TGTGCCAGCAGCTTAAAGACAAACGATGAGCAGTTCTTC CASSLKTNDEQFF
16 TRBD2 TRBJ2-1 TRBV5-1 few TGCGCCAGCAGCTCGACTAGCGGCCACTCCTACAATGAGCAGTTCTTC CASSSTSGHSYNEQFF
14 TRBD2 TRBJ2-7 TRBV10-3 few TGTGCCACCTCTAGCGGGAGGACGATGTACGAGCAGTACTTC CATSSGRTMYEQYF
12 . TRBJ2-1 TRBV12-3/TRBV12-4 . TGTGCCAGCGCCGTGGGGAGGAATGAGCAGTTCTTC CASAVGRNEQFF
15 . TRBJ2-1 TRBV21-1 . TGTGCCAGCAGCAAAGGGCTCGCCGCCGGGCCATCCGTGTTCTTC CASSKGLAAGPSVFF
15 . TRBJ1-1 TRBV4-1 . TGCGCCAGCAGCCAAGGCGCAGGGTCGAACACTGAAGCTTTCTTT CASSQGAGSNTEAFF
16 TRBD1 TRBJ1-2 TRBV4-1 few TGCGCCAGCAGCCTAGGACAGGGCCCGATTGGCTATGGCTACACCTTC CASSLGQGPIGYGYTF
13 . TRBJ2-1 TRBV29-1 many TGCAGCTCCTGGGGAGGAGTGGACAATGAGCAGTTCTTC CSSWGGVDNEQFF
15 . TRBJ1-2 TRBV5-1 . TGCGCCAGCAGCTTGGCCCGAATAGACCCCTATGGCTACACCTTC CASSLARIDPYGYTF
13 . TRBJ2-7 TRBV5-1 few TGCGCCAGCAGCCCCCAACAGGCTAACGAGCAGTACTTC CASSPQQANEQYF
13 . TRBJ1-5 TRBV6-1 . TGTGCCAGCAGTGAAAATCAGGATCAGCCCCAGCATTTT CASSENQDQPQHF
15 . TRBJ2-7 TRBV20-1 few TGCAGTGCTCGCTCCTCGACAGGGAGGTCCGACGAGCAGTACTTC CSARSSTGRSDEQYF
15 TRBD1 TRBJ1-5 TRBV27 . TGTGCCAGCAGCCTCGGGACAGGGGGAATTCAGCCCCAGCATTTT CASSLGTGGIQPQHF
15 . TRBJ2-1 TRBV21-1 . TGTGCCAGCAGCAAAGTGGTGGGATGCTACAATGAGCAGTTCTTC CASSKVVGCYNEQFF
14 . TRBJ2-7 TRBV14 . TGTGCCAGCAGCCAAGGCACCTTCGGCTACGAGCAGTACTTC CASSQGTFGYEQYF
13 TRBD1 TRBJ1-4 TRBV5-5 . TGTGCCAGCAGCATCGGACAGGGTGAAAAACTGTTTTTT CASSIGQGEKLFF
15 TRBD1 TRBJ1-1 TRBV27 few TGTGCCAGCAGTTTATCCCCGACAGGGTTCACTGAAGCTTTCTTT CASSLSPTGFTEAFF
14 . TRBJ1-2 TRBV12-3/TRBV12-4 . TGTGCCAGCAGTTTATCGGCAATAAACTTTGGCTACACCTTC CASSLSAINFGYTF
16 . TRBJ1-5 TRBV28 . TGTGCCAGCAGTTTATTAAGGGGGGCCGGCAATCAGCCCCAGCATTTT CASSLLRGAGNQPQHF
17 TRBD2 TRBJ2-7 TRBV11-2 . TGTGCCAGCAGCCCAGGAGCGGGGTCTAGCTCCTACAATGAGCAGTACTTC CASSPGAGSSSYNEQYF
15 . TRBJ2-7 TRBV5-1 few TGCGCCAGCAGCTTGTCCCAGGCCGGGGGTTACGAGCAGTACTTC CASSLSQAGGYEQYF
15 . TRBJ1-1 TRBV28 . TGTGCCAGCAGTTTAGGGGATAATCGGGGCACTGAAGCTTTCTTT CASSLGDNRGTEAFF